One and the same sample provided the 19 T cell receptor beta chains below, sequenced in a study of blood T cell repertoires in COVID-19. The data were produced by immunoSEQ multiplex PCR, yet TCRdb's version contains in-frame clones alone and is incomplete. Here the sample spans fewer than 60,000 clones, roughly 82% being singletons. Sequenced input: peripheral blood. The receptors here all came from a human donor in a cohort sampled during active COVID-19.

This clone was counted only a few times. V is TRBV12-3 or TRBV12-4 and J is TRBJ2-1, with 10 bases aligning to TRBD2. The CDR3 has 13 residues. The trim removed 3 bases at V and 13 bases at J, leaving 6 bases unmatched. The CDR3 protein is CASSLASGSIQFF. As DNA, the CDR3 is TGTGCCAGCAGTTTGGCTAGCGGGAGCATCCAGTTCTTC.

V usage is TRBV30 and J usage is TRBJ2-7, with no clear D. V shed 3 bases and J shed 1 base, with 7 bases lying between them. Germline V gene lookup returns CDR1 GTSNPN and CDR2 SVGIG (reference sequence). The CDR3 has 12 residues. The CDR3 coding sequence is TGTGCCTGGAGCTCCCAGTCCTACGAGCAGTACTTC. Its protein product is CAWSSQSYEQYF.

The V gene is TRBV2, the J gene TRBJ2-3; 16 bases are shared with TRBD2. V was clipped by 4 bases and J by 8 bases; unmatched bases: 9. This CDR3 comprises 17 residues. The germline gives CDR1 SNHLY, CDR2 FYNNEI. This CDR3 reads CASSAPGTSGRVGTQYF. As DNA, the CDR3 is TGTGCCAGCAGTGCTCCCGGGACTAGCGGGAGGGTGGGTACGCAGTATTTT.

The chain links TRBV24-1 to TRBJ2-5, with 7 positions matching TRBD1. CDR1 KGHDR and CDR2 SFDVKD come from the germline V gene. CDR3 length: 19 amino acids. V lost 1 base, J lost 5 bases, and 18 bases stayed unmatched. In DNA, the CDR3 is TGTGCCACCAGTGATTTCAGGGGACAGATAATTGGTTCTGGGGAGACCCAGTACTTC. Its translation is CATSDFRGQIIGSGETQYF.

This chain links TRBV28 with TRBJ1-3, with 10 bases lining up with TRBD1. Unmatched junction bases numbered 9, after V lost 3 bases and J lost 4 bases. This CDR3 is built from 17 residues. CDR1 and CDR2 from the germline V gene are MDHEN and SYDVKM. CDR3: CASSFGVDRGHGNTIYF. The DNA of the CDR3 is TGTGCCAGCAGTTTTGGGGTCGACAGGGGGCACGGAAACACCATATATTTT.

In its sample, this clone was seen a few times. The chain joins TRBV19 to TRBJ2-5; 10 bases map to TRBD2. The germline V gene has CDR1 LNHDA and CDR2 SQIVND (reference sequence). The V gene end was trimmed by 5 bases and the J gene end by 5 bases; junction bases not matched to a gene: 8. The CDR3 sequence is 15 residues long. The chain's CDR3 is CASSEREGRRETQYF. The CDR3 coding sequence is TGTGCCAGTAGTGAGCGGGAGGGCCGTCGGGAGACCCAGTACTTC.

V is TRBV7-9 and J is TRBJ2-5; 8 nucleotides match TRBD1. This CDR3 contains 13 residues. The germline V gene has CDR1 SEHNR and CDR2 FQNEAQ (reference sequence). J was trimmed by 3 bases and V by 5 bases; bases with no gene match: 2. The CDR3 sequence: CASSRGQEETQYF. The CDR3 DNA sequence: TGTGCCAGCAGCCGGGGACAGGAAGAGACCCAGTACTTC.

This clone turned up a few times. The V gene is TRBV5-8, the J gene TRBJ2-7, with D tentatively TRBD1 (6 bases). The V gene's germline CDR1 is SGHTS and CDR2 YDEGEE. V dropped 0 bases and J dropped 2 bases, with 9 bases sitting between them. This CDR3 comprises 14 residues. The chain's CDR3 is CASSLGSGAYEQYF. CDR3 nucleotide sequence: TGTGCCAGCAGCTTGGGATCAGGGGCCTACGAGCAGTACTTC. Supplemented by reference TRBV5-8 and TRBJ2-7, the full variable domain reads EAGVTQSPTHLIKTRGQQATLRCSPISGHTSVYWYQQALGLGLQFLLWYDEGEERNRGNFPPRFSGRQFPNYSSELNVNALELEDSALYLCASSLGSGAYEQYFGPGTRLTVT.

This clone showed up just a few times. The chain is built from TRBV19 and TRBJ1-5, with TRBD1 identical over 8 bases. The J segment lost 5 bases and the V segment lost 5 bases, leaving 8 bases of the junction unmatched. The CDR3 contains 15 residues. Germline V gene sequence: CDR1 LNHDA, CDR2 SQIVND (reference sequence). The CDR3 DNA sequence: TGTGCCAGTAGTCAGGACAGGGAGGGATATCAGCCCCAGCATTTT. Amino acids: CASSQDREGYQPQHF.

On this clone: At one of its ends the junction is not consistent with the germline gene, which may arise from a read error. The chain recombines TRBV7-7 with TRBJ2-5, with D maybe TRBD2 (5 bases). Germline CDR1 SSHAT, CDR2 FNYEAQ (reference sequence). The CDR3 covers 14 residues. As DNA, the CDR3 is TGTGCTAGCAGCACCTCGGACGGGGTGGGGACCCAGTACTTC. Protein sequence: CASSTSDGVGTQYF.

The CDR3 region is CASSTRETQYF. The CDR3 nucleotides are TGTGCCAGCAGTACCCGGGAGACCCAGTACTTC. The chain carries TRBV28 and TRBJ2-5, with D hard to call. CDR1 and CDR2 from the germline V gene are MDHEN and SYDVKM. This CDR3 comprises 11 residues. Trimming stripped 5 bases from V and 5 bases from J, with 6 bases between. Filled out from reference TRBV28 and TRBJ2-5, the complete variable domain reads DVKVTQSSRYLVKRTGEKVFLECVQDMDHENMFWYRQDPGLGLRLIYFSYDVKMKEKGDIPEGYSVSREKKERFSLILESASTNQTSMYLCASSTRETQYFGPGTRLLVL.

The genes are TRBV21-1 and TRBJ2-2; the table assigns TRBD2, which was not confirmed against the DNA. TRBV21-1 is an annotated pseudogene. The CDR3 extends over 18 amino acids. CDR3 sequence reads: CASSKATTLLGGTGELFF. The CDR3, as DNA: TGTGCCAGCAGCAAAGCTACGACTCTATTGGGGGGCACCGGGGAGCTGTTTTTT.

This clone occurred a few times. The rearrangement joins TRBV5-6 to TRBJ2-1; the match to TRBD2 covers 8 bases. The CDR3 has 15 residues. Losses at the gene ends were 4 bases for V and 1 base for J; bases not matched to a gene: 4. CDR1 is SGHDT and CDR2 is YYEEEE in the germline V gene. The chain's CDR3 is CASSGERESYNEQFF. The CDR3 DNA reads TGTGCCAGCAGCGGGGAGCGGGAGTCCTACAATGAGCAGTTCTTC. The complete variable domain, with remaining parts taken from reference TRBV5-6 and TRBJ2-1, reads DAGVTQSPTHLIKTRGQQVTLRCSPKSGHDTVSWYQQALGQGPQFIFQYYEEEERQRGNFPDRFSGHQFPNYSSELNVNALLLGDSALYLCASSGERESYNEQFFGPGTRLTVL.

The CDR3 sequence: CASSPRGAGANVLTF. CDR3 bases: TGTGCCAGCAGCCCCCGGGGGGCTGGGGCCAACGTCCTGACTTTC. This chain uses TRBV11-2 with TRBJ2-6; 7 nucleotides align to TRBD2. The germline V gene encodes CDR1 SGHAT and CDR2 FQNNGV. The CDR3 covers 15 residues. V gave up 5 bases and J gave up 2 bases; unmatched junction bases: 3. Looking up the rest from reference TRBV11-2 and TRBJ2-6 gives the full variable domain: EAGVAQSPRYKIIEKRQSVAFWCNPISGHATLYWYQQILGQGPKLLIQFQNNGVVDDSQLPKDRFSAERLKGVDSTLKIQPAKLEDSAVYLCASSPRGAGANVLTFGAGSRLTVL.

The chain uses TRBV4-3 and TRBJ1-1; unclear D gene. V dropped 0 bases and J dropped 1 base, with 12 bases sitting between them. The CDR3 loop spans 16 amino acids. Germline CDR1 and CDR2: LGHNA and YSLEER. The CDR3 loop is CASSQDPRDKNTEAFF. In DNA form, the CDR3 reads TGCGCCAGCAGCCAAGACCCAAGAGACAAGAACACTGAAGCTTTCTTT.

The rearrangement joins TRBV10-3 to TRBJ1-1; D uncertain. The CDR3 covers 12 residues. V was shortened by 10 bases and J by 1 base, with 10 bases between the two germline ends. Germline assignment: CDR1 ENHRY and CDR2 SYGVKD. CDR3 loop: CATGRGNTEAFF. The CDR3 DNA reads TGTGCCACGGGCCGGGGGAACACTGAAGCTTTCTTT.

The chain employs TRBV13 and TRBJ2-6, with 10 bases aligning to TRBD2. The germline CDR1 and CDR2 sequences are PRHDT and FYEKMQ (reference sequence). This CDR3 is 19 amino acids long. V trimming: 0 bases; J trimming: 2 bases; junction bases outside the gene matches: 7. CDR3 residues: CASSLGRKREGAGANVLTF. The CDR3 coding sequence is TGTGCCAGCAGCTTAGGCAGAAAGCGGGAGGGGGCTGGGGCCAACGTCCTGACTTTC.

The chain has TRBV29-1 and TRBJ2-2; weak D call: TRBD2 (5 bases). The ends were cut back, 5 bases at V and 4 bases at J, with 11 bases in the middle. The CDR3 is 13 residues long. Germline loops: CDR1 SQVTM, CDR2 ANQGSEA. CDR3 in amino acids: CSVTTKTTGELFF. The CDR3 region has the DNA TGCAGCGTTACGACTAAGACCACCGGGGAGCTGTTTTTT.

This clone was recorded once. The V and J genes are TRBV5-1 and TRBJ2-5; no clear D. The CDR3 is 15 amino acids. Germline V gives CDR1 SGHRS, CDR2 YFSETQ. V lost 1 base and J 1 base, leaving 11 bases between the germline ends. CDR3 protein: CASSLNDWRQETQYF. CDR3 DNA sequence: TGCGCCAGCAGCTTGAACGACTGGCGCCAAGAGACCCAGTACTTC.